A selection of T cell receptor beta chains follows, all from one sample in a study of blood T cell repertoires in COVID-19. Produced via immunoSEQ multiplex PCR; TCRdb's table is partial and in-frame only. The sample carries a few hundred thousand clones, around 89% recorded once. The sequencing input was peripheral blood. The receptors come from a woman in her twenties or thirties with COVID-19, enrolled during active disease. Each CDR3 is given with its conserved first and last residue. D genes are given only for firm matches. Size values are once, few and many counts, or a class for expanded clones, and some rows have none.

j_call v_call clone_size d_call cdr3_nt cdr3_aa
TRBJ1-2 TRBV7-2 NA NA TGTGCCAGCAGTGGGCATGGCTACACCTTC CASSGHGYTF
TRBJ2-3 TRBV27 NA NA TGTGCCAGCAGTTTATCACAGAACACAGATACGCAGTATTTT CASSLSQNTDTQYF
TRBJ2-5 TRBV5-6 NA NA TGTGCCAGCAGCTTGTTTTACAGTCAAGAGACCCAGTACTTC CASSLFYSQETQYF
TRBJ1-1 TRBV4-1 NA TRBD1 TGCGCCAGCAGCCGACCTGACAGGGGGAACACTGAAGCTTTCTTT CASSRPDRGNTEAFF
TRBJ2-2 TRBV3-1/TRBV3-2 NA TRBD2 TGTGCCAGCAGCCCCCCGTCTCGCGGGAGGGCCGCGCGATCGAACACCGGGGAGCTGTTTTTT CASSPPSRGRAARSNTGELFF
TRBJ1-1 TRBV5-5 NA TRBD1 TGTGCCAGCAGCCCACAGGGGACTGAAGCTTTCTTT CASSPQGTEAFF
TRBJ2-3 TRBV28 NA NA TGTGCCAGCAGTCCACACAGGGAACTCACAGATACGCAGTATTTT CASSPHRELTDTQYF
TRBJ2-1 TRBV7-9 NA TRBD1 TGTGCCAGCAGCCCGCGACAGGGGTGGAATGAGCAGTTCTTC CASSPRQGWNEQFF
TRBJ1-2 TRBV7-2 NA NA TGTGCCAGCAGCTTTGGGGGCGACAGAAGCTATGGCTACACCTTC CASSFGGDRSYGYTF
TRBJ2-2 TRBV7-8 NA NA TGTGCCAGCAGCCCCGCACTCCCCGGGGAGCTGTTTTTT CASSPALPGELFF
TRBJ1-3 TRBV7-8 NA TRBD1 TGTGCCAGCAGCTCGTACCGAATACCGGGACAGGGCACTGGAAACACCATATATTTT CASSSYRIPGQGTGNTIYF
TRBJ1-1 TRBV4-3 NA NA TGCGCCAGCAGCCAAGAAAAAAGGGGAGGAGGGACTGAAGCTTTCTTT CASSQEKRGGGTEAFF
TRBJ2-2 TRBV19 once TRBD2 TGTGCCACCGCGACTAGCTCGGACACCGGGGAGCTGTTTTTT CATATSSDTGELFF
TRBJ2-1 TRBV19 NA TRBD1 TGTGCCAGTAGTATTAGGGGCGGGACAGGGTTCAATGAGCAGTTCTTC CASSIRGGTGFNEQFF
TRBJ1-4 TRBV18 NA TRBD1 TGTGCCAGCTCACAACAGGGGCTTAATGAAAAACTGTTTTTT CASSQQGLNEKLFF
TRBJ2-3 TRBV28 NA TRBD2 TGTGCCAGCAGCCGCGCTGGCAGCGGGGGGGACGACACGCAGTATTTT CASSRAGSGGDDTQYF
TRBJ2-2 TRBV19 NA TRBD2 TGTGCCAGTAGAGGGGGACTAGCGGGAGGGGACACCGGGGAGCTGTTTTTT CASRGGLAGGDTGELFF
TRBJ1-4 TRBV28 NA NA TGTGCCAGCAGTTTAGCCCCCGGGGGGAAACTGTTTTTT CASSLAPGGKLFF
TRBJ2-4 TRBV28 few TRBD1 TGTGCCAGCAGTTGGGGGGACAGGGGGCTTTTAGCCAAAAACATTCAGTACTTC CASSWGDRGLLAKNIQYF
TRBJ1-2 TRBV19 NA NA TGTGCCAGTACCCTGGGACACTCCTATGGCTACACCTTC CASTLGHSYGYTF
TRBJ2-7 TRBV6-2/TRBV6-3 NA TRBD2 TGTGCCAGCAGTTATTTCGGACTAGTGGACTACGAGCAGTACTTC CASSYFGLVDYEQYF
TRBJ2-7 TRBV4-2 NA NA TGTGCCAGCAGCCCGCGAACCGAACCCTACGAGCAGTACTTC CASSPRTEPYEQYF
TRBJ2-3 TRBV9 NA TRBD1 TGTGCCAGCAGCGTGCAGTTCGGGGGACAGGAGACAGATACGCAGTATTTT CASSVQFGGQETDTQYF
TRBJ1-3 TRBV5-1 few TRBD1 TGCGCCAGCAGCACAGGGGGCGGAAACACCATATATTTT CASSTGGGNTIYF
TRBJ1-1 TRBV6-5 NA NA TGTGCCAGCAAAAGGGACTTGAACACTGAAGCTTTCTTT CASKRDLNTEAFF
TRBJ1-2 TRBV12-3/TRBV12-4 NA NA TGTGCCAGCAAACGGGCGACAGTCTATGGCTACACCTTC CASKRATVYGYTF
TRBJ1-2 TRBV10-3 NA NA TGTGCCGCCGGCGGGACGGAGTATGGCTACACCTTC CAAGGTEYGYTF
TRBJ1-5 TRBV18 NA TRBD1 TGTGCCAGCTCACTATTACAGGGGGAGGAACAGCCCCAGCATTTT CASSLLQGEEQPQHF